This T cell receptor beta chain was obtained from a study of cytomegalovirus exposure and HLA in healthy donors. The V segment lost 0 bases and the J segment 4 bases; nucleotides outside the gene matches: 2. The CDR3 contains 14 residues. CDR1 is SGHRS, CDR2 YFSETQ, per germline. Clones were sequenced by immunoSEQ multiplex PCR, and TCRdb holds only the in-frame ones, with some missing. Of about 200,000 clones listed, roughly 82% are singletons. The rearrangement links TRBV5-1 to TRBJ2-7, with 9 bases matching TRBD1. The sequencing sample was made of PBMCs. The clonotype comes from a woman in her 30s in good health and CMV-seropositive. CDR3 in DNA: TGCGCCAGCAGCTTGGGACAGGGGGAATACGAGCAGTACTTC. Translating it yields CASSLGQGEYEQYF.